The T cell receptor (beta chain) described here comes from a study of shared clonotypes between healthy human individuals. About the study: The donor pool was made up of a couple of women and three men aged 18 to 49.

In the naive CD8 group, cells lacked CD45RO and were positively selected for CCR7, so terminally differentiated effector memory CD45RA+ cells were left out. V lost 10 bases, J lost 6 bases, and 16 bases lay in between. Germline V CDR1 and CDR2: MNHEY, SMNVEV (reference sequence). This CDR3 is built from 13 residues. Profiled with immunoSEQ multiplex PCR; TCRdb holds only in-frame clones, not every one. The sample has about 2.1 million clones; 90% to 95% are singletons. Study-wide points: Compared with memory subsets, naive subsets generally had larger estimated richness. Clonotypes shared by all four donors outscored non-shared clonotypes in generation probability. When naive CD4 clonotypes were compared across several donors, 4% to 5.5% were shared.

With regard to this clone: Its antigen is not identified.

The genes are TRBV27 and TRBJ2-1, with D uncertain. This TCR derives from a man younger than 35 in good health. Some clones in this sample may be carry-over from other donors' samples. Input material: naive CD8+ T cells from PBMCs. CDR3 nucleotide sequence: TGTGCCACCCGCCTTGGGGTGTCCAATGAGCAGTTCTTC. Its protein is CATRLGVSNEQFF.